The clone carrying this TCR beta chain was picked up one time. V lost 4 bases to trimming and J lost 5 bases; unmatched junction nucleotides: 6. CDR1 is SGDLS, CDR2 YYNGEE, per germline. The CDR3 covers 15 residues. This entry comes from a study of blood T cells in healthy people across ages. PCR was performed a second time for about 7 to 12 cycles using a sample-barcoded 5' primer and a J-beta primer mix. MiXCR, run by TCRdb on the 5' RACE reads, gives a single entry per CDR3 protein. The data contain more than 800,000 distinct CDR3 sequences, more than 35% of them singletons. Sequenced material: blood. The sequence was obtained from a woman in her sixties in good health. The rearrangement links TRBV9 to TRBJ2-2; 9 bases match TRBD1. The CDR3, as DNA: TGTGCCAGCAGCCATCTAGGACAGGGGACCGGGGAGCTGTTTTTT. Encoded protein: CASSHLGQGTGELFF.